The TCR beta chain described here comes from a study of blood T cells in healthy people across ages. In its sample, this clonotype was seen many times. Through a sample-barcoded 5' primer and a J-beta primer mix, a second PCR was run for about 6 to 12 cycles. TCRdb passed the 5' RACE reads through MiXCR, listing each CDR3 protein once. The sample yields 870,000 or so distinct CDR3 sequences, around 28% seen once. This TCR was sampled from an elderly woman in good health. Material: blood.

In DNA form, the CDR3 reads TGCGCCAGCAGCTTCGGGACAGCCCTTCAAGAGACCCAGTACTTC. Translating it yields CASSFGTALQETQYF. The chain uses TRBV5-1 and TRBJ2-5, with TRBD1 matching 7 bases. The germline V gene encodes CDR1 SGHRS and CDR2 YFSETQ. The CDR3 length is 15 residues. V lost 2 bases to trimming and J lost 2 bases; unmatched junction nucleotides: 6. The full variable domain, its missing parts supplied by reference TRBV5-1 and TRBJ2-5, is KAGVTQTPRYLIKTRGQQVTLSCSPISGHRSVSWYQQTPGQGLQFLFEYFSETQRNKGNFPGRFSGRQFSNSRSEMNVSTLELGDSALYLCASSFGTALQETQYFGPGTRLLVL.